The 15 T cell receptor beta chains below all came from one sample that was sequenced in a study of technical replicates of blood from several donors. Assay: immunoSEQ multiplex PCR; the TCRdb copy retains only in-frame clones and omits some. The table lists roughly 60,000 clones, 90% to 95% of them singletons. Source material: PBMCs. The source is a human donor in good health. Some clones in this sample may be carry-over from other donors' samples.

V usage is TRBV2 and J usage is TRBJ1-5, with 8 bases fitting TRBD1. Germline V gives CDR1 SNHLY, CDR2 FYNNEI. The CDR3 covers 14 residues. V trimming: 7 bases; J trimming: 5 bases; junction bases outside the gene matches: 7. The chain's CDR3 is CASTRTGSDQPQHF. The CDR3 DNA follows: TGTGCCAGCACTAGGACAGGGTCCGATCAGCCCCAGCATTTT.

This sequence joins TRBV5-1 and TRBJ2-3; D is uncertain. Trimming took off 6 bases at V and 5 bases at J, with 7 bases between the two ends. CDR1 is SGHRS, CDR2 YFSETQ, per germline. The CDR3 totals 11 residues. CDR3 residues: CASTNLDTQYF. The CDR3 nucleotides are TGCGCCAGCACGAACTTAGATACGCAGTATTTT.

CDR3 sequence: CASSWGGNEQFF. The CDR3 DNA sequence: TGTGCCAGCAGCTGGGGGGGGAATGAGCAGTTCTTC. This chain joins TRBV11-2 and TRBJ2-1; 7 bases align to TRBD2. Per germline, CDR1 SGHAT and CDR2 FQNNGV. V trimming: 4 bases; J trimming: 7 bases; junction bases outside the gene matches: 1. This CDR3 contains 12 residues.

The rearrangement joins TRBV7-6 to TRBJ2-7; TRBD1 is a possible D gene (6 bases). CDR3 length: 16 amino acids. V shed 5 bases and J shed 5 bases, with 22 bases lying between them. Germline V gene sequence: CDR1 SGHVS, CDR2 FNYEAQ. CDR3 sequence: CASSPTARGYLDEQYF. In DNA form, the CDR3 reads TGTGCCAGCAGCCCAACGGCCAGGGGATATCTTGACGAGCAGTACTTC.

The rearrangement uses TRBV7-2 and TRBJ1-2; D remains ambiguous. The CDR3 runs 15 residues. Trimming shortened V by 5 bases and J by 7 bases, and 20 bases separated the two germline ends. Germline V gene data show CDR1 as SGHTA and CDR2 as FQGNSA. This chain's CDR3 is CASSPQRGLGSGYTF. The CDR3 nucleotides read TGTGCCAGCAGCCCCCAGAGAGGTCTAGGTAGTGGCTACACCTTC.

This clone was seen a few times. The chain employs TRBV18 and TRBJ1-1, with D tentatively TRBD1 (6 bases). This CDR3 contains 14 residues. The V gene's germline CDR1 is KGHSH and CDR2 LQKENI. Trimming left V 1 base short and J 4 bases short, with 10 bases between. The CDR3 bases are TGTGCCAGCTCACCACGAACAGGGCTCACTGAAGCTTTCTTT. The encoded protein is CASSPRTGLTEAFF.

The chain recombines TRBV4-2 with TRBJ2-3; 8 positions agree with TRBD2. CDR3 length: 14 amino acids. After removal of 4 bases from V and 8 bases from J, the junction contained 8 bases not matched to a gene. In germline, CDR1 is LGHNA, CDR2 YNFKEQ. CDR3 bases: TGTGCCAGCAGCCCGGGACTAGAGGGGGGTACGCAGTATTTT. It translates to CASSPGLEGGTQYF.

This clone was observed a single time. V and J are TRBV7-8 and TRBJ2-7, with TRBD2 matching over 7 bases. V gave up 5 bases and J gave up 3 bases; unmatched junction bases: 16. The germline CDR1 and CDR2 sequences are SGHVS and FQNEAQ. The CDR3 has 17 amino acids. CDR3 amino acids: CASSRGGTSGNHYEQYF. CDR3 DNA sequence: TGTGCCAGCAGCAGAGGCGGGACGAGCGGGAATCACTACGAGCAGTACTTC.

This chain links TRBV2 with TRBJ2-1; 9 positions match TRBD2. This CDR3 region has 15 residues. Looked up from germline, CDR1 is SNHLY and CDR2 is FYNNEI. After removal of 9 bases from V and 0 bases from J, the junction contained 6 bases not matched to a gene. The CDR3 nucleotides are TGTGCCAGTCGAGGACTAGCGAGCTCCTACAATGAGCAGTTCTTC. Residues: CASRGLASSYNEQFF.

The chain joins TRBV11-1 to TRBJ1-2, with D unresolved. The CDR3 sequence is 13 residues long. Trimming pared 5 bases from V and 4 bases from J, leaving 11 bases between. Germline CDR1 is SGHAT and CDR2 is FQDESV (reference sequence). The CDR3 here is CASSREPGYGYTF. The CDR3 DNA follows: TGTGCCAGCAGCCGGGAGCCAGGCTATGGCTACACCTTC.

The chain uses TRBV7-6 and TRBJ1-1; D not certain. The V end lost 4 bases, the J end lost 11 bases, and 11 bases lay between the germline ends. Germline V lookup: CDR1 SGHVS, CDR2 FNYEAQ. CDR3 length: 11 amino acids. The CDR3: CASSSEGSAFF. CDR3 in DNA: TGTGCCAGCAGCTCAGAGGGCTCGGCTTTCTTT.

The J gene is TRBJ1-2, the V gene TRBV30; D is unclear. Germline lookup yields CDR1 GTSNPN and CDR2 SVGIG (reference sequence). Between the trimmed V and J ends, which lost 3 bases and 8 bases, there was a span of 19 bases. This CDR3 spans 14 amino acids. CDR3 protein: CAWREGSPPAGYTF. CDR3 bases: TGTGCCTGGAGGGAGGGCAGTCCCCCCGCGGGCTACACCTTC.

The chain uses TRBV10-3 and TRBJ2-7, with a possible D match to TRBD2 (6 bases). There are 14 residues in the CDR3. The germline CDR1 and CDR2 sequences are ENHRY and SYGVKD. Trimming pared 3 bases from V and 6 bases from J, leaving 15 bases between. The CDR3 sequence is CAISDRPGVVEQYF. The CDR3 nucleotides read TGTGCCATCAGTGACCGCCCGGGGGTGGTCGAGCAGTACTTC.

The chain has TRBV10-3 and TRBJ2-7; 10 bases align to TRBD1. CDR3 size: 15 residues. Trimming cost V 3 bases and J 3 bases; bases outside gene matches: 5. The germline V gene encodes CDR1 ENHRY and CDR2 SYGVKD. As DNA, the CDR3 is TGTGCCATCAGTGATCGGGACAGGGGAAACTACGAGCAGTACTTC. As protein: CAISDRDRGNYEQYF.

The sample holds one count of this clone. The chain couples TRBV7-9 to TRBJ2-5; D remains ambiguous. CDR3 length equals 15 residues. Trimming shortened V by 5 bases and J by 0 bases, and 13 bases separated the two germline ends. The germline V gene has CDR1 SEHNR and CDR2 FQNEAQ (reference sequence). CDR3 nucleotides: TGTGCCAGCAGCCCGACCTACGACTACCAAGAGACCCAGTACTTC. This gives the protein CASSPTYDYQETQYF. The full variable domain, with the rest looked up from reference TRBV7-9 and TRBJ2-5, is DTGVSQNPRHKITKRGQNVTFRCDPISEHNRLYWYRQTLGQGPEFLTYFQNEAQLEKSRLLSDRFSAERPKGSFSTLEIQRTEQGDSAMYLCASSPTYDYQETQYFGPGTRLLVL.